These T cell receptor beta chains were read from a single sample in a study of beta chain features in type 1 diabetes. Sequencing was performed with immunoSEQ multiplex PCR; in TCRdb, only in-frame clones are kept and a portion is missing. Of about 160,000 clones listed, roughly 7.1% were seen once; the top ten hold approximately 0.85%. Sequencing input: central memory CD4+ T cells from blood. These receptors originate from a middle-aged woman with type 1 diabetes. CDR3s include the opening cysteine and the closing phenylalanine or tryptophan. D genes are given only for firm matches. Only some rows state a clone size, as once, few, many or a class for expanded clones.

J: TRBJ1-2; V: TRBV6-1; size: many; D: TRBD1; CDR3: CASSEAGGRYGYTF; DNA: TGTGCCAGCAGTGAGGCAGGGGGGCGGTATGGCTACACCTTC
J: TRBJ2-2; V: TRBV30; size: -; D: TRBD2; CDR3: CASGLAGKGTGELFF; DNA: TGTGCCTCGGGACTAGCGGGCAAGGGCACCGGGGAGCTGTTTTTT
J: TRBJ2-7; V: TRBV27; size: -; D: -; CDR3: CASSLWQGIPYEQYF; DNA: TGTGCCAGCAGTTTATGGCAGGGGATCCCCTACGAGCAGTACTTC
J: TRBJ2-1; V: TRBV27; size: -; D: TRBD2; CDR3: CASRKGLAGTEQFF; DNA: TGTGCCAGCAGGAAGGGACTAGCGGGGACCGAGCAGTTCTTC
J: TRBJ2-1; V: TRBV29-1; size: -; D: TRBD2; CDR3: CSGQGLAYNEQFF; DNA: TGCAGCGGGCAGGGACTAGCCTACAATGAGCAGTTCTTC
J: TRBJ1-5; V: TRBV28; size: few; D: -; CDR3: CASSRRQRNQPQHF; DNA: TGTGCCAGCAGTAGACGACAGCGAAATCAGCCCCAGCATTTT
J: TRBJ2-3; V: TRBV19; size: -; D: -; CDR3: CASSRAGGDTQYF; DNA: TGTGCCAGTAGTAGGGCAGGAGGGGATACGCAGTATTTT
J: TRBJ2-2; V: TRBV7-8; size: -; D: -; CDR3: CASSSDSVTGELFF; DNA: TGTGCCAGCAGCTCCGACAGCGTAACCGGGGAGCTGTTTTTT
J: TRBJ1-2; V: TRBV15; size: many; D: -; CDR3: CATSRVEGGYTF; DNA: TGTGCCACCAGCAGGGTCGAGGGAGGCTACACCTTC
J: TRBJ2-1; V: TRBV5-4; size: -; D: -; CDR3: CASSLDGSGAPNEQFF; DNA: TGTGCCAGCAGCTTGGATGGGTCAGGGGCGCCTAATGAGCAGTTCTTC
J: TRBJ1-1; V: TRBV25-1; size: few; D: -; CDR3: CASSLGQPNTEAFF; DNA: TGTGCCAGCAGTCTGGGGCAGCCTAACACTGAAGCTTTCTTT
J: TRBJ1-4; V: TRBV5-8; size: few; D: TRBD1; CDR3: CASSFGTGGEKLFF; DNA: TGTGCCAGCAGCTTTGGGACAGGGGGTGAAAAACTGTTTTTT
J: TRBJ1-2; V: TRBV6-6; size: -; D: -; CDR3: CASSYSSGGYTF; DNA: TGTGCCAGCAGTTACTCGAGCGGAGGCTACACCTTC
J: TRBJ1-3; V: TRBV11-2; size: -; D: -; CDR3: CASSLGHGNTIYF; DNA: TGTGCCAGCAGCTTGGGGCACGGAAACACCATATATTTT
J: TRBJ2-5; V: TRBV5-1; size: -; D: TRBD1; CDR3: CASSDPGTVTETQYF; DNA: TGCGCCAGCAGCGATCCCGGGACAGTAACAGAGACCCAGTACTTC
J: TRBJ2-7; V: TRBV13; size: few; D: -; CDR3: CASSPPDGTFYEQYF; DNA: TGTGCCAGCAGCCCACCCGACGGGACATTCTACGAGCAGTACTTC
J: TRBJ1-2; V: TRBV20-1; size: -; D: -; CDR3: CSAGWASGYTF; DNA: TGCAGTGCCGGCTGGGCGAGTGGCTACACCTTC
J: TRBJ1-5; V: TRBV6-6; size: few; D: -; CDR3: CASTPGNNQPQHF; DNA: TGTGCCAGCACACCGGGAAACAATCAGCCCCAGCATTTT
J: TRBJ2-5; V: TRBV29-1; size: few; D: -; CDR3: CSVVLRGETQYF; DNA: TGCAGCGTTGTCCTCAGGGGAGAGACCCAGTACTTC
J: TRBJ1-2; V: TRBV4-3; size: few; D: TRBD1; CDR3: CASSQETGAHGYTF; DNA: TGCGCCAGCAGCCAGGAGACAGGGGCGCACGGCTACACCTTC
J: TRBJ2-1; V: TRBV19; size: -; D: TRBD2; CDR3: CASRTAHKGLAGGQRQFF; DNA: TGTGCCAGTAGGACGGCTCACAAGGGACTAGCGGGAGGCCAGAGGCAGTTCTTC
J: TRBJ2-1; V: TRBV11-2; size: few; D: TRBD2; CDR3: CASRVPGGDEQFF; DNA: TGTGCCAGCAGGGTACCTGGGGGGGATGAGCAGTTCTTC
J: TRBJ1-2; V: TRBV7-3; size: few; D: -; CDR3: CASSPSGLTPSYGYTF; DNA: TGTGCCAGCAGCCCGTCAGGGCTCACACCCTCCTATGGCTACACCTTC
J: TRBJ2-1; V: TRBV6-5; size: -; D: -; CDR3: CASSPSQYNEQFF; DNA: TGTGCCAGCAGCCCTAGTCAATACAATGAGCAGTTCTTC
J: TRBJ2-3; V: TRBV5-4; size: -; D: TRBD2; CDR3: CASSLGSGVTDTQYF; DNA: TGTGCCAGCAGCTTGGGTAGCGGGGTTACAGATACGCAGTATTTT
J: TRBJ2-6; V: TRBV9; size: -; D: -; CDR3: CASSVAWGLGANVLTF; DNA: TGTGCCAGCAGCGTAGCTTGGGGGCTTGGGGCCAACGTCCTGACTTTC